Below, 14 T cell receptor beta chains from the same sample are listed, as sequenced in a study of shared clonotypes between healthy human individuals. Using immunoSEQ multiplex PCR, the repertoire was profiled, and TCRdb retains in-frame clones only, with some absent. This sample has roughly 1.4 million clones, with around 98.5% found just once. Sequences were obtained from naive CD4+ T cells sorted from blood. Sample subset: CD45RA+ positively selected. The receptor source for this set is a young man in good health.

The chain is built from TRBV6-1 and TRBJ2-4; the D call may be TRBD1 or TRBD2 (5 bases each). CDR1 is MNHNS, CDR2 SASEGT, per germline. CDR3 size: 13 residues. Trimming pared 0 bases from V and 14 bases from J, leaving 14 bases between. The CDR3 protein is CASSEATGLFEYF. The CDR3 nucleotides read TGTGCCAGCAGTGAAGCCACGGGGCTTTTCGAGTACTTC.

The chain joins TRBV19 to TRBJ2-7; TRBD2 matches at 7 bases. V lost 3 bases, J lost 5 bases, and 7 bases stayed unmatched. There are 14 residues in the CDR3. The germline V gene encodes CDR1 LNHDA and CDR2 SQIVND (reference sequence). CDR3 sequence (DNA): TGTGCCAGTAGTATTGGGTGGGAGGGCGACGAGCAGTACTTC. Protein sequence: CASSIGWEGDEQYF.

V and J are TRBV25-1 and TRBJ1-1, with D tentatively TRBD1 (5 bases). Germline assignment: CDR1 MGHDK and CDR2 SYGVNS. CDR3 length: 17 residues. The germline V and J ends were trimmed by 1 base and 1 base, with 16 bases remaining between them. CDR3: CASSELGRNEANTEAFF. The CDR3 DNA reads TGTGCCAGCAGTGAATTGGGACGTAACGAAGCGAACACTGAAGCTTTCTTT. Full variable domain (outside the CDR3, taken from reference TRBV25-1 and TRBJ1-1): EADIYQTPRYLVIGTGKKITLECSQTMGHDKMYWYQQDPGMELHLIHYSYGVNSTEKGDLSSESTVSRIRTEHFPLTLESARPSHTSQYLCASSELGRNEANTEAFFGQGTRLTVV.

The chain recombines TRBV2 with TRBJ1-2; 12 nucleotides match TRBD1. The CDR3 runs 14 residues. With 6 bases clipped from V and 8 bases from J, the junction kept 7 bases outside the gene matches. Germline V gene sequence: CDR1 SNHLY, CDR2 FYNNEI. The CDR3 coding sequence is TGTGCCAGCAGGGTGGGACAGGGGGCGTCAGGCTACACCTTC. It is translated as CASRVGQGASGYTF.

This clone showed up just once. The gene calls are TRBV5-1 and TRBJ2-1; no definite D call. This CDR3 is built from 13 residues. Germline V gene lookup returns CDR1 SGHRS and CDR2 YFSETQ. V gave up 6 bases and J gave up 7 bases, with 14 bases separating them. CDR3 sequence: CASTLGRLNEQFF. The CDR3 DNA reads TGCGCCAGCACTCTCGGCAGGCTGAATGAGCAGTTCTTC.

The CDR3 spells CASSLEWQGETQYF. The CDR3, as DNA: TGTGCCAGCAGCTTAGAATGGCAGGGCGAGACCCAGTACTTC. The rearrangement uses TRBV7-7 and TRBJ2-5, with D maybe TRBD1 (5 bases). From germline, CDR1 is SSHAT and CDR2 FNYEAQ (reference sequence). V lost 1 base to trimming and J lost 5 bases, with 11 bases between them. This CDR3 is built from 14 residues.

The count of this clone is one. The gene calls are TRBV6-5 and TRBJ2-5, with D perhaps TRBD2 (5 bases). Germline assignment: CDR1 MNHEY and CDR2 SVGAGI. The CDR3 extends over 14 amino acids. V was shortened by 7 bases and J by 4 bases, with 16 bases between the two germline ends. The CDR3 here is CASTVSRAAETQYF. In nucleotides, the CDR3 is TGTGCCAGCACCGTCTCGCGGGCGGCAGAGACCCAGTACTTC.

The CDR3 DNA sequence: TGCGCCAGCAGCTTCCGGCCAGGGTCGGGTGGCGCTGAAGCTTTCTTT. It codes for CASSFRPGSGGAEAFF. The V call is TRBV5-1, the J call TRBJ1-1; maybe TRBD1 (5 bases). Trimming stripped 2 bases from V and 6 bases from J, with 20 bases between. CDR1 and CDR2 (germline): SGHRS, YFSETQ. The CDR3 has 16 amino acids.

The rearrangement links TRBV5-4 to TRBJ2-5, with a tentative D call TRBD1 (6 bases). The CDR3 is 16 residues long. With 4 bases removed from V and 1 base from J, the gap between germline ends came to 17 bases. Germline CDR1 reads SGHNT; CDR2 reads YYREEE (reference sequence). The CDR3 nucleotides are TGTGCCAGCAGCGCCCGGATCCCAGGGGCCCAAGAGACCCAGTACTTC. Its translation is CASSARIPGAQETQYF.

The rearrangement joins TRBV28 to TRBJ1-4; weak D call: TRBD1 (5 bases). The CDR3 has 14 residues. CDR1 is MDHEN, CDR2 SYDVKM, per germline. The V gene lost 5 bases and the J gene lost 7 bases, with 14 bases spanning the gap. CDR3 loop: CASSNRIISEKLFF. CDR3 DNA: TGTGCCAGCAGTAACAGGATTATCAGTGAAAAACTGTTTTTT.

The gene calls are TRBV14 and TRBJ2-3, with unresolved D. This CDR3 region has 13 residues. V lost 6 bases and J lost 2, with 9 bases in between. CDR1 and CDR2 (germline): SGHDN, FVKESK. The CDR3 DNA follows: TGTGCCAGCAGGCCCGGAACCACAGATACGCAGTATTTT. Its protein product is CASRPGTTDTQYF. The full variable domain, completed using reference TRBV14 and TRBJ2-3, is EAGVTQFPSHSVIEKGQTVTLRCDPISGHDNLYWYRRVMGKEIKFLLHFVKESKQDESGMPNNRFLAERTGGTYSTLKVQPAELEDSGVYFCASRPGTTDTQYFGPGTRLTVL.

This chain uses TRBV5-1 with TRBJ1-3; TRBD1 is a possible D gene (5 bases). Deletions cut 4 bases from V and 0 bases from J, with 11 bases between. This CDR3 has 15 amino acids. CDR1 and CDR2 (germline): SGHRS, YFSETQ. This chain's CDR3 is CASSRDLGSGNTIYF. For the CDR3, the DNA is TGCGCCAGCAGCCGGGACTTAGGCTCTGGAAACACCATATATTTT.

As regards this clone: In the same sample, other DNA sequences code for this CDR3. This rearrangement joins TRBV30 to TRBJ2-5; weak D call: TRBD2 (5 bases). The V gene lost 1 base and the J gene lost 5 bases, with 5 bases spanning the gap. This CDR3 is 11 amino acids long. The germline V gene has CDR1 GTSNPN and CDR2 SVGIG (reference sequence). CDR3 DNA: TGTGCCTGGAGTGGCGGGGAGACCCAGTACTTC. It specifies CAWSGGETQYF.

The chain recombines TRBV5-6 with TRBJ2-7, with TRBD2 matching 8 bases. The CDR3 totals 14 residues. Germline V gene sequence: CDR1 SGHDT, CDR2 YYEEEE. The V segment lost 4 bases and the J segment 4 bases; nucleotides outside the gene matches: 7. In DNA form, the CDR3 reads TGTGCCAGCAGCGTAGCGGGACGGTTTTACGAGCAGTACTTC. Its translation: CASSVAGRFYEQYF.